The 23 T cell receptor beta chains presented below share a single source sample, sequenced in a study of radiotherapy plus CTLA-4 blockade in lung cancer. Data came from immunoSEQ multiplex PCR; TCRdb stores just in-frame clones and leaves some out. The table has around 95,000 clones, 83% seen once. The source material was peripheral blood, sampled from a patient treated with radiotherapy plus ipilimumab. The receptors were sampled from a human donor with non-small cell lung cancer who had stable disease on radiotherapy plus ipilimumab.

V and J are TRBV10-2 and TRBJ2-5, with a possible D match to TRBD2 (6 bases). The J call may not be correct, given that the DNA end is closer to TRBJ2-7. The CDR3 is 15 residues long. Germline CDR1 reads WSHSY; CDR2 reads SAAADI. The CDR3 DNA sequence: TGCGCCAGCAGTGAGTCTAGCGGCCTTGCCTACGAGCAGTACTTC. It encodes CASSESSGLAYEQYF.

The chain has TRBV7-6 and TRBJ2-3; a possible D gene is TRBD2 (6 bases). V shed 2 bases and J shed 8 bases, with 20 bases lying between them. CDR1 SGHVS and CDR2 FNYEAQ come from the germline V gene. CDR3 size: 16 residues. CDR3 coding DNA: TGTGCCAGCAGCTTATTGCGGGGCGAAGGCCAGGGTACGCAGTATTTT. It yields the protein CASSLLRGEGQGTQYF.

This clone was observed a single time. The chain uses TRBV9 and TRBJ1-4; the D gene is possibly TRBD1 (6 bases). V lost 2 bases to trimming and J lost 5 bases, with 16 bases between them. Germline CDR1 is SGDLS and CDR2 is YYNGEE. CDR3 length: 16 amino acids. The CDR3 reads CASSVRGRSENEKLFF. CDR3 in DNA: TGTGCCAGCAGCGTCCGGGGGCGGTCAGAGAATGAAAAACTGTTTTTT.

The V gene is TRBV10-1, the J gene TRBJ2-3; no firm D call. V gave up 6 bases and J gave up 6 bases, with 13 bases separating them. Germline V gene data show CDR1 as WNHNN and CDR2 as SYGVQD (reference sequence). The CDR3 is made up of 13 amino acids. CDR3 amino acids: CASRAPEVDTQYF. The DNA for the CDR3 is TGCGCCAGCAGGGCTCCTGAGGTGGATACGCAGTATTTT.

V is TRBV7-5 and J is TRBJ2-4. TRBV7-5 is assigned pseudogene status. The CDR3 runs to 17 residues. The CDR3 sequence is CARSLRRNQVYKNIQYF. In nucleotides, the CDR3 is TGTGCCAGAAGCTTGAGGCGCAATCAGGTATACAAAAACATTCAGTACTTC.

Remarks on this clone: Additional DNA sequences in this sample encode the identical CDR3. This chain joins TRBV5-7 and TRBJ2-3, with 16 nucleotides matching TRBD2. TRBV5-7 is treated as an ORF (open reading frame) with a function not yet certain. The CDR3 totals 18 residues. Unmatched junction bases numbered 12, after V lost 8 bases and J lost 3 bases. The CDR3 bases are TGTGCCAGGCCGAGCGGGCGGGGACTAGCGGGGGGGACAGATACGCAGTATTTT. Translation: CARPSGRGLAGGTDTQYF.

This clone was recorded only once. The CDR3 sequence is CASSFWGDTQYF. Here the CDR3 DNA reads TGCGCCAGCAGCTTTTGGGGGGATACGCAGTATTTT. V is TRBV5-1 and J is TRBJ2-3; D is perhaps TRBD1 or TRBD2 (5 bases each). CDR3 length: 12 amino acids. The V gene lost 2 bases and the J gene lost 6 bases, with 7 bases spanning the gap. Germline CDR1 SGHRS, CDR2 YFSETQ.

The chain is built from TRBV6-1 and TRBJ2-3; tentatively, D is TRBD1 or TRBD2 (5 bases each). The CDR3 contains 15 residues. V was cut by 6 bases and J by 7 bases, with 20 bases left in between. From germline, CDR1 is MNHNS and CDR2 SASEGT. CDR3 region: CASSATGAGMNTQYF. In DNA form, the CDR3 reads TGTGCCAGCAGCGCTACCGGGGCAGGGATGAATACGCAGTATTTT.

This chain connects TRBV5-4 to TRBJ1-4, with 7 bases fitting TRBD1. The V segment lost 4 bases and the J segment 5 bases; nucleotides outside the gene matches: 5. This CDR3 contains 14 residues. Per the germline V gene, CDR1 is SGHNT and CDR2 is YYREEE (reference sequence). In DNA, the CDR3 is TGTGCCAGCAGCCCGACAGGGAAAAATGAAAAACTGTTTTTT. Encoded protein: CASSPTGKNEKLFF.

The V gene is TRBV28, the J gene TRBJ2-7; 9 bases agree with TRBD1. Germline V lookup: CDR1 MDHEN, CDR2 SYDVKM. The CDR3 sequence is 15 residues long. Trimming removed 4 bases from V and 5 bases from J; junction bases left unmatched: 9. CDR3 residues: CASSSQGASADEQYF. In nucleotides, the CDR3 is TGTGCCAGCAGTTCACAGGGGGCCTCGGCCGACGAGCAGTACTTC.

This chain joins TRBV5-1 and TRBJ2-1, with D maybe TRBD2 (5 bases). V lost 3 bases, J lost 4 bases, and 11 bases lay in between. Germline V CDR1 and CDR2: SGHRS, YFSETQ. The CDR3 runs to 14 residues. As DNA, the CDR3 is TGCGCCAGCAGCTCGCATCGGGGATACAATGAGCAGTTCTTC. Amino acids: CASSSHRGYNEQFF.

Points on this clone: Additional DNA sequences in this sample encode the identical CDR3. The rearrangement links TRBV5-1 to TRBJ2-7; no reliable D call. CDR1 is SGHRS and CDR2 is YFSETQ in the germline V gene. The V end lost 1 base, the J end lost 2 bases, and 10 bases lay between the germline ends. The CDR3 loop spans 14 amino acids. CDR3 sequence (DNA): TGCGCCAGCAGCTTGAGGACGGAGACCTACGAGCAGTACTTC. This gives the protein CASSLRTETYEQYF. The full variable domain, rest sourced from reference TRBV5-1 and TRBJ2-7, is KAGVTQTPRYLIKTRGQQVTLSCSPISGHRSVSWYQQTPGQGLQFLFEYFSETQRNKGNFPGRFSGRQFSNSRSEMNVSTLELGDSALYLCASSLRTETYEQYFGPGTRLTVT.

The chain uses TRBV11-2 and TRBJ2-7, with 10 bases aligning to TRBD1. In germline, CDR1 is SGHAT, CDR2 FQNNGV. The CDR3 contains 13 residues. V was pared by 7 bases and J by 3 bases, with 3 bases of the junction left unmatched. CDR3 DNA sequence: TGTGCCAGCAACGGACAGGGGGACTACGAGCAGTACTTC. Encoded protein: CASNGQGDYEQYF. The whole variable domain, remainder taken from reference TRBV11-2 and TRBJ2-7, is EAGVAQSPRYKIIEKRQSVAFWCNPISGHATLYWYQQILGQGPKLLIQFQNNGVVDDSQLPKDRFSAERLKGVDSTLKIQPAKLEDSAVYLCASNGQGDYEQYFGPGTRLTVT.

The chain joins TRBV6-5 to TRBJ2-7; D remains ambiguous. V shed 6 bases and J shed 1 base, with 16 bases lying between them. From germline, CDR1 is MNHEY and CDR2 SVGAGI. The CDR3 length is 15 residues. CDR3 region: CASSPGQANSYEQYF. Written as DNA, the CDR3 is TGTGCCAGCAGCCCCGGCCAAGCCAATTCCTACGAGCAGTACTTC.

This clone was seen once. The chain joins TRBV5-1 to TRBJ2-2; 8 bases line up with TRBD2. The CDR3 spans 16 residues. Losses at the gene ends were 1 base for V and 4 bases for J; bases not matched to a gene: 6. Looked up from germline, CDR1 is SGHRS and CDR2 is YFSETQ. In DNA, the CDR3 is TGCGCCAGCAGCTTGCTGCGGGGGGCAAGCACCGGGGAGCTGTTTTTT. It is translated as CASSLLRGASTGELFF.

V is TRBV7-9 and J is TRBJ2-2, with TRBD2 matching over 12 bases. The ends lost 2 bases at V and 1 base at J; junction bases unmatched: 8. Per the germline V gene, CDR1 is SEHNR and CDR2 is FQNEAQ (reference sequence). The CDR3 extends over 19 amino acids. CDR3 residues: CASSLLFGTSGLNTGELFF. The DNA of the CDR3 is TGTGCCAGCAGCTTACTTTTCGGGACTAGCGGGTTGAACACCGGGGAGCTGTTTTTT.

The gene calls are TRBV19 and TRBJ1-6, with D possibly matching TRBD1 (6 bases). CDR3 size: 15 residues. V lost 3 bases and J 9 bases, leaving 15 bases between the germline ends. The germline gives CDR1 LNHDA, CDR2 SQIVND (reference sequence). As DNA, the CDR3 is TGTGCCAGTAGTATTTTCGGGGGCCCGGGTTCACCCCTCCACTTT. As protein: CASSIFGGPGSPLHF. The full variable domain, with the rest looked up from reference TRBV19 and TRBJ1-6, is DGGITQSPKYLFRKEGQNVTLSCEQNLNHDAMYWYRQDPGQGLRLIYYSQIVNDFQKGDIAEGYSVSREKKESFPLTVTSAQKNPTAFYLCASSIFGGPGSPLHFGNGTRLTVT.

V usage is TRBV6-1 and J usage is TRBJ2-5; D possibly uses TRBD1 or TRBD2 (6 bases each). Germline CDR1 is MNHNS and CDR2 is SASEGT. V dropped 1 base and J dropped 5 bases, with 11 bases sitting between them. The CDR3 consists of 14 residues. The DNA for the CDR3 is TGTGCCAGCAGTGAAGTCCAGGGGAGGGAGACCCAGTACTTC. It is translated as CASSEVQGRETQYF.

This rearrangement joins TRBV27 to TRBJ2-1, with D unresolved. The V end lost 3 bases, the J end lost 2 bases, and 5 bases lay between the germline ends. CDR1 and CDR2 (germline): MNHEY, SMNVEV (reference sequence). The CDR3 is 13 amino acids. The CDR3 DNA is TGTGCCAGCAGTTTGCCGCCCTACAATGAGCAGTTCTTC. This codes for CASSLPPYNEQFF.

The rearrangement links TRBV5-1 to TRBJ1-3; TRBD1 aligns across 8 bases. The CDR3 spans 16 residues. Trimming removed 0 bases from V and 0 bases from J; junction bases left unmatched: 2. Germline CDR1 SGHRS, CDR2 YFSETQ. CDR3 DNA: TGCGCCAGCAGCTTGGATGGACAGGGCTCTGGAAACACCATATATTTT. Translation: CASSLDGQGSGNTIYF.

CDR3 region: CASSRRWEQGAYNEQFF. The CDR3 coding sequence is TGTGCCAGCAGCCGGAGGTGGGAACAGGGGGCGTACAATGAGCAGTTCTTC. The gene calls are TRBV21-1 and TRBJ2-1; the DNA was not compared with TRBD1, the D call given in the table. TRBV21-1 is described as a pseudogene. This CDR3 comprises 17 residues.

This chain uses TRBV2 with TRBJ1-5, with 8 bases lining up with TRBD1. Germline lookup yields CDR1 SNHLY and CDR2 FYNNEI. The CDR3 has 15 residues. J gave up 4 bases and V 2 bases, and 4 bases lay outside the gene matches. In nucleotides, the CDR3 is TGTGCCAGCAGTGAACAGGGGGCGGAAAATCAGCCCCAGCATTTT. It yields the protein CASSEQGAENQPQHF.

The CDR3 spells CASTPEGGRYEQYF. The CDR3 nucleotides read TGTGCCAGCACCCCCGAGGGGGGTCGCTACGAGCAGTACTTC. This chain connects TRBV28 to TRBJ2-7, with D possibly being TRBD1 or TRBD2 (6 bases each). The length of the CDR3 is 14 residues. V lost 7 bases and J 3 bases, leaving 16 bases between the germline ends. The germline V gene encodes CDR1 MDHEN and CDR2 SYDVKM.